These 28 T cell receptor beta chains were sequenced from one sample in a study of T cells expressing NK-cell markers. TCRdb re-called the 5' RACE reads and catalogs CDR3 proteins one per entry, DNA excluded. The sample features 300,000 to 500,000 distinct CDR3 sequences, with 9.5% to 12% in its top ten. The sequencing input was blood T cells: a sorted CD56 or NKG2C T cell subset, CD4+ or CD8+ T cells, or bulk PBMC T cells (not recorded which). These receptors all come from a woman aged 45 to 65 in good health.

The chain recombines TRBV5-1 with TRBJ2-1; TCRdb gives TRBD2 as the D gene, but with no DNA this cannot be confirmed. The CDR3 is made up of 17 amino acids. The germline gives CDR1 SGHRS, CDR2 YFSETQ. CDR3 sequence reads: CASSLARTSGRGYEQFF.

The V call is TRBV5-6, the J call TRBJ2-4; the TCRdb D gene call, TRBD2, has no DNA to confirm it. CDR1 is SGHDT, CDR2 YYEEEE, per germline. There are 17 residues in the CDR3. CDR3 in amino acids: CASSLTGSSGAKNIQYF. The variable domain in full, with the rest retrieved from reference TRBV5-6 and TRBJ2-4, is DAGVTQSPTHLIKTRGQQVTLRCSPKSGHDTVSWYQQALGQGPQFIFQYYEEEERQRGNFPDRFSGHQFPNYSSELNVNALLLGDSALYLCASSLTGSSGAKNIQYFGAGTRLSVL.

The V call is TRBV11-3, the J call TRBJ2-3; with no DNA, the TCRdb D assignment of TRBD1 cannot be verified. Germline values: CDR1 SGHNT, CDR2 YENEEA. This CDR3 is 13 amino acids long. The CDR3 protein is CASTLRTSGTQYF. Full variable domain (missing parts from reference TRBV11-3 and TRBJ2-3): EAGVVQSPRYKIIEKKQPVAFWCNPISGHNTLYWYLQNLGQGPELLIRYENEEAVDDSQLPKDRFSAERLKGVDSTLKIQPAELGDSAVYLCASTLRTSGTQYFGPGTRLTVL.

The chain's CDR3 is CASSFQGRNQPQHF. The genes are TRBV12-3 or TRBV12-4 and TRBJ1-5. CDR3 length equals 14 residues.

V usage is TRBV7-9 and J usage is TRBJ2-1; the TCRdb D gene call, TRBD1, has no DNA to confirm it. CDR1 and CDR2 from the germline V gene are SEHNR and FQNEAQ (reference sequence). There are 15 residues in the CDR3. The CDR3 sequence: CASSPPRGSYNEQFF.

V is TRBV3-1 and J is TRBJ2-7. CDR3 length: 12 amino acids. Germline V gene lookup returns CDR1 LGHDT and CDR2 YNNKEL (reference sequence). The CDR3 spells CASSHTPYEQYF.

The CDR3 loop is CASSDQGSIQETQYF. The chain uses TRBV2 and TRBJ2-5; TCRdb calls TRBD1, which cannot be checked without DNA. This CDR3 contains 15 residues. CDR1 and CDR2 from the germline V gene are SNHLY and FYNNEI.

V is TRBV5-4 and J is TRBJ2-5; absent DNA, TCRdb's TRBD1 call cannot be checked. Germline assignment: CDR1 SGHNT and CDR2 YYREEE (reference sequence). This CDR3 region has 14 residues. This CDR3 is CASSRDTEEETQYF. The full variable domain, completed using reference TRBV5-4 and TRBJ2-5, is ETGVTQSPTHLIKTRGQQVTLRCSSQSGHNTVSWYQQALGQGPQFIFQYYREEENGRGNFPPRFSGLQFPNYSSELNVNALELDDSALYLCASSRDTEEETQYFGPGTRLLVL.

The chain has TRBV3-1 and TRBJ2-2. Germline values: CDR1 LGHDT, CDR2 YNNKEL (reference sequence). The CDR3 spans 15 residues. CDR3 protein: CASSPGLGPPRELFF.

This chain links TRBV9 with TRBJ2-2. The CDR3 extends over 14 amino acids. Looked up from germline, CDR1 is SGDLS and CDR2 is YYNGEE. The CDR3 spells CASSVVLETGELFF. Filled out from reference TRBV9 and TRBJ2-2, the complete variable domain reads DSGVTQTPKHLITATGQRVTLRCSPRSGDLSVYWYQQSLDQGLQFLIQYYNGEERAKGNILERFSAQQFPDLHSELNLSSLELGDSALYFCASSVVLETGELFFGEGSRLTVL.

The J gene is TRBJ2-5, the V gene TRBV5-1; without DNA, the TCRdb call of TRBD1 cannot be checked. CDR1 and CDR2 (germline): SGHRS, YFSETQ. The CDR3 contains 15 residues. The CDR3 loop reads CASSLVFSGPETQYF.

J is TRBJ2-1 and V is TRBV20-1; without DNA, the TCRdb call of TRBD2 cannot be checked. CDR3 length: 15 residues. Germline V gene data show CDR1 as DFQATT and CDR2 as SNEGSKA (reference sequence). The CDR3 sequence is CSAKPLAATPPEQFF.

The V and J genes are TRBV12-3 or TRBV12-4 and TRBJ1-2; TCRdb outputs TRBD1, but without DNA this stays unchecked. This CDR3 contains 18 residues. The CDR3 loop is CASSLRGVRASANYGYTF.

The CDR3 is CASRDPGGPQHF. V usage is TRBV6-5 and J usage is TRBJ1-5; TCRdb reports TRBD1, a call that lacks DNA to check it against. This CDR3 is built from 12 residues. Per germline, CDR1 MNHEY and CDR2 SVGAGI.

CDR3 protein: CASSPGGDNSPLHF. This rearrangement joins TRBV7-9 to TRBJ1-6; TCRdb's D call, TRBD1, is unchecked because there is no DNA. Germline V gene lookup returns CDR1 SEHNR and CDR2 FQNEAQ (reference sequence). The CDR3 length is 14 residues. Looking up the rest from reference TRBV7-9 and TRBJ1-6 gives the full variable domain: DTGVSQNPRHKITKRGQNVTFRCDPISEHNRLYWYRQTLGQGPEFLTYFQNEAQLEKSRLLSDRFSAERPKGSFSTLEIQRTEQGDSAMYLCASSPGGDNSPLHFGNGTRLTVT.

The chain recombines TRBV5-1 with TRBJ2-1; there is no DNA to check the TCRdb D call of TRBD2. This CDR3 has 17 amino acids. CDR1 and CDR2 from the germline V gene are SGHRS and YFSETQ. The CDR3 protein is CASSSPKAGYSYNEQFF. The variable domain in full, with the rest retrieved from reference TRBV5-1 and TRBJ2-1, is KAGVTQTPRYLIKTRGQQVTLSCSPISGHRSVSWYQQTPGQGLQFLFEYFSETQRNKGNFPGRFSGRQFSNSRSEMNVSTLELGDSALYLCASSSPKAGYSYNEQFFGPGTRLTVL.

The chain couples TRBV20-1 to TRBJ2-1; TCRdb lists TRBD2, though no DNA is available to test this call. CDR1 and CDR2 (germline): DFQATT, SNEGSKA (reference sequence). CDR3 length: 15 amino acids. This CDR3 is CSATTPSGIYNEQFF.

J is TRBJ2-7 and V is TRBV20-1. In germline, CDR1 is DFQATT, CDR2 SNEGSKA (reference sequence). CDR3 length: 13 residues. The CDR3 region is CSASGLSSYEQYF.

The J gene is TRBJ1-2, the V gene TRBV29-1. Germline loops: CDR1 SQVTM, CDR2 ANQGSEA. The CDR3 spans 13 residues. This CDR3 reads CSVLLQAAYGYTF.

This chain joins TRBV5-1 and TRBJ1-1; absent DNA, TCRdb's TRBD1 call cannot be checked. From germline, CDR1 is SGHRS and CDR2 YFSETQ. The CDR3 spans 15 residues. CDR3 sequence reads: CASSPLTGPNTEAFF.

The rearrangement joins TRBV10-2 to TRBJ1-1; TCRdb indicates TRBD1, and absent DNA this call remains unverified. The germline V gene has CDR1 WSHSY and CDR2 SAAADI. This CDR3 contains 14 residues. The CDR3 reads CASSDGTENTEAFF.

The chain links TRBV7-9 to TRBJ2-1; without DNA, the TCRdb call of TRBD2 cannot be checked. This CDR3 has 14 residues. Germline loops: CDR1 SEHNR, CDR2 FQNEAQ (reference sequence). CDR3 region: CASSFWTGVNEQFF.

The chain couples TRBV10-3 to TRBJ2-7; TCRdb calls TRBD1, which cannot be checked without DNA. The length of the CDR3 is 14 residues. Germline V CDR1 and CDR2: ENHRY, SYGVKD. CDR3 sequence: CAISNDRSRYEQYF.

CDR3 residues: CASSLGLVGNEQFF. The genes are TRBV7-2 and TRBJ2-1; TCRdb's D call, TRBD2, is unchecked because there is no DNA. Germline CDR1 SGHTA, CDR2 FQGNSA. The CDR3 runs 14 residues. Full variable domain (remainder filled in from reference TRBV7-2 and TRBJ2-1): GAGVSQSPSNKVTEKGKDVELRCDPISGHTALYWYRQSLGQGLEFLIYFQGNSAPDKSGLPSDRFSAERTGGSVSTLTIQRTQQEDSAVYLCASSLGLVGNEQFFGPGTRLTVL.

This CDR3 reads CASSLGGLDTEAFF. V is TRBV5-1 and J is TRBJ1-1. CDR1 and CDR2 (germline): SGHRS, YFSETQ. This CDR3 spans 14 amino acids.

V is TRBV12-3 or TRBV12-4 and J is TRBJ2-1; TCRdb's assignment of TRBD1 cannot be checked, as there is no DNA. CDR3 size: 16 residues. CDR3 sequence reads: CASSDTTGHQAREQFF.

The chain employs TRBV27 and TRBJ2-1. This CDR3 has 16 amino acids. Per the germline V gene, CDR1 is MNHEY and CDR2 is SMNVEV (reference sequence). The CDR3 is CASTSNGPVGYNEQFF.

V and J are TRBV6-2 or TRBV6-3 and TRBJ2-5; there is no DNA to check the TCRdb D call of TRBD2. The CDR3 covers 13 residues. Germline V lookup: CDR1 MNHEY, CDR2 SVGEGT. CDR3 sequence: CASSEGLWETQYF.